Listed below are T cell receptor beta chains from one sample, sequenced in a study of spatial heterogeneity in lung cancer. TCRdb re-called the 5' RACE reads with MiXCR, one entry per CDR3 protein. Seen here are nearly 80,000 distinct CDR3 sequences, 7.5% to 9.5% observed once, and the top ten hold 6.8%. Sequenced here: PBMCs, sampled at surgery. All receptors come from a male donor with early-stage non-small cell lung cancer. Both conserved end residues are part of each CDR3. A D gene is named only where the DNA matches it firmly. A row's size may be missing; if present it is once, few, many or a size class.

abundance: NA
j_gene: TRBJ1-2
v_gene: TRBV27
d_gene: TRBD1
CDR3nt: TGTGCCAGCAGTTTTAGACAGGGGGGAACCTATGGCTACACCTTC
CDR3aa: CASSFRQGGTYGYTF

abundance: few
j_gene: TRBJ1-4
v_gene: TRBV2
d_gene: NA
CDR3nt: TGTGCCAGCAGTCCCGGGACCTCATTTCTCAGTTATAATGAAAAACTGTTTTTT
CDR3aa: CASSPGTSFLSYNEKLFF

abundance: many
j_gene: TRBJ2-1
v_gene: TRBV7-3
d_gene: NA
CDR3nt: TGTGCCAGCAGCTTAACGGCCGGAAATGAGCAGTTCTTC
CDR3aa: CASSLTAGNEQFF

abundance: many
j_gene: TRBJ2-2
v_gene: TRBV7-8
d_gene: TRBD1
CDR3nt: TGTGCCAGCAGCTCGGACAGGGTTCGCACCGGGGAGCTGTTTTTT
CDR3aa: CASSSDRVRTGELFF

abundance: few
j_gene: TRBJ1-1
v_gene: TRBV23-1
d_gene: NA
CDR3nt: TGCGCCAGCAGTCAAAATCCCGGGGGGCGAAGGAACACTGAAGCTTTCTTT
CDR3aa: CASSQNPGGRRNTEAFF

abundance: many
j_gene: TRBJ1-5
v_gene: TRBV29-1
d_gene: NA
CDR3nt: TGCAGCGTTGGTCCAGGGCTCAATCAGCCCCAGCATTTT
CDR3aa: CSVGPGLNQPQHF

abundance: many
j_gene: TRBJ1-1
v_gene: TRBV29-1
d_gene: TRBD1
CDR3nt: TGCAGCGTCGGGTGGACAGGGAACACTGAAGCTTTCTTT
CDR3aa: CSVGWTGNTEAFF

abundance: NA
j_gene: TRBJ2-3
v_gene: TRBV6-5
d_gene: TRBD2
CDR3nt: TGTGCCAGCAGTTATCTAGCGGGAGTGGATACGCAGTATTTT
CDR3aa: CASSYLAGVDTQYF

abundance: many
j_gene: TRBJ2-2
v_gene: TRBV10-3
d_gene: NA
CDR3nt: TGTGCCATCAGTGCTGCTTCAGGGACCGGGGAGCTGTTTTTT
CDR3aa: CAISAASGTGELFF

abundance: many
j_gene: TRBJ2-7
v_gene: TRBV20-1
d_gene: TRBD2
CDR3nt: TGCAGTGCGGCGGAGGGACTAGCCTACTACGAGCAGTACTTC
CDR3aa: CSAAEGLAYYEQYF

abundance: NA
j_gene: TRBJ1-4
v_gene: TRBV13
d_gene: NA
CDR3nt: TGTGCCAGCAGCGAGGGTGCAACTAATGAAAAACTGTTTTTT
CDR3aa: CASSEGATNEKLFF

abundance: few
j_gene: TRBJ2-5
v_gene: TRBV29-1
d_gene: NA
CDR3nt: TGCAGCGTTGCGGGGAACCAAGAGACCCAGTACTTC
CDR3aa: CSVAGNQETQYF

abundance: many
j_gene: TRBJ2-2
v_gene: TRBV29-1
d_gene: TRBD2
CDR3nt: TGCAGCTATCTAGCGGGAGTCACCGGGGAGCTGTTTTTT
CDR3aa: CSYLAGVTGELFF

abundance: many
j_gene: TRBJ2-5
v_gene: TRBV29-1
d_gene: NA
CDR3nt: TGCAGCGTCGCACGCACGCAAGAGACCCAGTACTTC
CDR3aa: CSVARTQETQYF

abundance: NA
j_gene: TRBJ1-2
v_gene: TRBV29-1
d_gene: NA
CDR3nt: TGCAGCGTTCGGTTTTCAAACTATGGCTACACCTTC
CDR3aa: CSVRFSNYGYTF

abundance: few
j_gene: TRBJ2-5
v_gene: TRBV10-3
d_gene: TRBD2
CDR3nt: TGTGCCATCAGTGTCAGTAGAGCGGGAGGGCCGGGGGAGACCCAGTACTTC
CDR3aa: CAISVSRAGGPGETQYF

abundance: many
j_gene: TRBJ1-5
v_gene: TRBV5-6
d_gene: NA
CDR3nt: TGTGCCAGCAGCTTGGACGGATATAGCAATCAGCCCCAGCATTTT
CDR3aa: CASSLDGYSNQPQHF

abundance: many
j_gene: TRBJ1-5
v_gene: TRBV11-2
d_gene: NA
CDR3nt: TGTGCCAGCAGCTTAGGACCGGGGGCGGGTCAGCCCCAGCATTTT
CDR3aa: CASSLGPGAGQPQHF

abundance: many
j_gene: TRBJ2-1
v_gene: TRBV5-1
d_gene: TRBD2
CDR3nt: TGCGCCAGCAGCTTGGTGGAGGCGGGAGGGGAGCAGTTCTTC
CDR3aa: CASSLVEAGGEQFF

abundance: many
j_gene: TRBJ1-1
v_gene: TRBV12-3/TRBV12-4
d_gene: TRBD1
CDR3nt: TGTGCCAGCACCAGGGGGCAGGTAAATGAAGCTTTCTTT
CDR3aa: CASTRGQVNEAFF

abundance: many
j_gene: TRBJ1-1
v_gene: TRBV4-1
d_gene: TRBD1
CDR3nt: TGCGCCAGCAGCCCGAGGACAGGGAGTTATGAAGCTTTCTTT
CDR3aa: CASSPRTGSYEAFF

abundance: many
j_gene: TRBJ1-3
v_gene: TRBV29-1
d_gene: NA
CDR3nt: TGCAGCGCCTTGACTCCCGGGCACTCTGGAAACACCATATATTTT
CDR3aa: CSALTPGHSGNTIYF